This paragraph reports one T cell receptor (beta chain). Its antigen is as yet unknown. The germline gives CDR1 ENHRY, CDR2 SYGVKD. V was pared by 6 bases and J by 4 bases, with 11 bases of the junction left unmatched. The CDR3 is 16 residues long. Each donor was nominally healthy when sampled (though unrecorded immune exposures were likely). The record originates from a study of cytomegalovirus exposure and HLA in healthy donors. Findings and limits, study-wide: Relative to equally common others, HLA-associated TCR beta chains showed greater clonal expansion in a later analysis. A classifier reportedly called cytomegalovirus status with high sensitivity and specificity. Later work found that TCR association rates differed between HLA loci; DRB1 had the most and HLA-C the fewest.

Researchers ran the PCR with 60 Vbeta and 13 Jbeta primers. The table came from immunoSEQ multiplex PCR; TCRdb's copy has only in-frame clones and leaves some out. Of over 100,000 clones listed, around 83% are singletons. The sequenced material came from PBMCs. The rearrangement uses TRBV10-3 and TRBJ2-2; 7 bases match TRBD2. This receptor was taken from a woman aged 50 to 65 in good health and CMV-seropositive. The CDR3 DNA reads TGTGCCATCAGACCCTCCAGCGGGATTACCACCGGGGAGCTGTTTTTT. It encodes CAIRPSSGITTGELFF.